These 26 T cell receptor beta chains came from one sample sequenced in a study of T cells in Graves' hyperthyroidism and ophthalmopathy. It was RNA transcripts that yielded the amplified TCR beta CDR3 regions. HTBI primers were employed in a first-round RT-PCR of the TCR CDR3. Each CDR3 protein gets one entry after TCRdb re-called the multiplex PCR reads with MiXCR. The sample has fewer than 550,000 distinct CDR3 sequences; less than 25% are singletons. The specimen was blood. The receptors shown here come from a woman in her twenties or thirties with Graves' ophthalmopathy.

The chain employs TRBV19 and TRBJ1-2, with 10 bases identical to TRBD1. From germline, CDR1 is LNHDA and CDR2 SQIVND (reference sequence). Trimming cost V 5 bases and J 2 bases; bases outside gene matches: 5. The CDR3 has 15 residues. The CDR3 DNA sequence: TGTGCCAGTAGTTTCGACAGGGGGCGAAACTATGGCTACACCTTC. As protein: CASSFDRGRNYGYTF. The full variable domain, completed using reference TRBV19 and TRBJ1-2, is DGGITQSPKYLFRKEGQNVTLSCEQNLNHDAMYWYRQDPGQGLRLIYYSQIVNDFQKGDIAEGYSVSREKKESFPLTVTSAQKNPTAFYLCASSFDRGRNYGYTFGSGTRLTVV.

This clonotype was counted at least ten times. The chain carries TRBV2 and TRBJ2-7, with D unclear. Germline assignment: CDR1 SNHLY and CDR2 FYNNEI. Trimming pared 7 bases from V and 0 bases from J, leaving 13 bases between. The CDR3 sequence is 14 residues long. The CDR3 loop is CASIRKEFSYEQYF. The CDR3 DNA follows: TGTGCCAGCATCAGAAAAGAATTCTCCTACGAGCAGTACTTC.

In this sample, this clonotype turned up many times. The CDR3 coding sequence is TGCAGCGTTGTTAGGGGGTTGGACACTGAAGCTTTCTTT. The encoded protein is CSVVRGLDTEAFF. The gene calls are TRBV29-1 and TRBJ1-1; maybe TRBD1 (6 bases). The CDR3 is 13 amino acids. CDR1 SQVTM and CDR2 ANQGSEA come from the germline V gene. The V and J ends lost 4 bases and 3 bases respectively, with 12 bases between them.

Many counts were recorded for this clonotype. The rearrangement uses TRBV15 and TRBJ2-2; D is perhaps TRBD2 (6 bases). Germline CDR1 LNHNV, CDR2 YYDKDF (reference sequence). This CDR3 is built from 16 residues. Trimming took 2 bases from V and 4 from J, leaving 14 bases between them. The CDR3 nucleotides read TGTGCCACCAGCAGATCGGAGGGGTGGGCCACCGGGGAGCTGTTTTTT. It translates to CATSRSEGWATGELFF.

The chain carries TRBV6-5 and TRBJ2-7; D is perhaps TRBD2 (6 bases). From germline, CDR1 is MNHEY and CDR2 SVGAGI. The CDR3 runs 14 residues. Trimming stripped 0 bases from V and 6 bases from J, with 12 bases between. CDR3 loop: CASSYSRVLAEQYF. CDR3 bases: TGTGCCAGCAGTTACTCGAGAGTACTAGCCGAGCAGTACTTC.

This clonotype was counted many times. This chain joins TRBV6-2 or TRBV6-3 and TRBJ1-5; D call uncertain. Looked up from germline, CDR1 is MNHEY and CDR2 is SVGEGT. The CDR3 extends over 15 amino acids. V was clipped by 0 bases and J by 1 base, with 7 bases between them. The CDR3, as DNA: TGTGCCAGCAGTTACTCCGAGGGCAGCAATCAGCCCCAGCATTTT. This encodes CASSYSEGSNQPQHF.

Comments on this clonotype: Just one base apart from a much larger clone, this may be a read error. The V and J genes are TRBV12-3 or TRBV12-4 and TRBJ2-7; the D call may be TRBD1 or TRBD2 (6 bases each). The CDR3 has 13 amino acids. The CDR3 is CVSRSDSGYEQYF. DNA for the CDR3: TGTGTCAGCAGATCGGACAGCGGGTACGAGCAGTACTTC.

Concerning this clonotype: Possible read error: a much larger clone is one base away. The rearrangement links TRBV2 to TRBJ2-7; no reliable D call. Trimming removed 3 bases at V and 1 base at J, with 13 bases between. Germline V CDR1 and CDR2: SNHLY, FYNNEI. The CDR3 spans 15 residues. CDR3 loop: CASSELRAPSYEQYF. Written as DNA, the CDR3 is TGTGCCAGCAGTGAGCTCCGGGCGCCATCCTACGAGCAGTACTTC.

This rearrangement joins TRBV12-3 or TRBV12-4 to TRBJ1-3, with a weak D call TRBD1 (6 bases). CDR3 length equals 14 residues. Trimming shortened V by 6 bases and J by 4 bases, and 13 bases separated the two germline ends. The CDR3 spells CASRKTGLGNTIYF. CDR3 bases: TGTGCCAGCAGGAAGACAGGTCTGGGAAACACCATATATTTT.

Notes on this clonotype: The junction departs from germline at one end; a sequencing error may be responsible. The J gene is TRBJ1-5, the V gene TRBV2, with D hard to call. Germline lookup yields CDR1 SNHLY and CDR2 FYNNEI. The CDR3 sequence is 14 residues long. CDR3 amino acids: CASSGTISLQPQHF. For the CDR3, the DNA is TGTGCCAGCAGTGGGACTATCAGTCTTCAGCCTCAGCATTTT. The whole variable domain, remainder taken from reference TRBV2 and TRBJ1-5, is EPEVTQTPSHQVTQMGQEVILRCVPISNHLYFYWYRQILGQKVEFLVSFYNNEISEKSEIFDDQFSVERPDGSNFTLKIRSTKLEDSAMYFCASSGTISLQPQHFGDGTRLSIL.

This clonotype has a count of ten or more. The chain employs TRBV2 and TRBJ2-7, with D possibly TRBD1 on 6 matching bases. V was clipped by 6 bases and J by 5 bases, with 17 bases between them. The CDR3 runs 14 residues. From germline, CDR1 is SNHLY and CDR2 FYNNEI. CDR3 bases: TGTGCCAGCAGGGACCGACAGGATGCCCACGAGCAGTACTTC. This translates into CASRDRQDAHEQYF.

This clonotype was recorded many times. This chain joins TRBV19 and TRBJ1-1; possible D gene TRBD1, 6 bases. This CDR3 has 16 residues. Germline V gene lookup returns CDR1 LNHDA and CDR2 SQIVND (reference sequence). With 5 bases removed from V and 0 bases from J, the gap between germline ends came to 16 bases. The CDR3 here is CASSSPGGALNTEAFF. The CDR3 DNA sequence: TGTGCCAGTAGTTCCCCGGGGGGGGCCTTGAACACTGAAGCTTTCTTT.

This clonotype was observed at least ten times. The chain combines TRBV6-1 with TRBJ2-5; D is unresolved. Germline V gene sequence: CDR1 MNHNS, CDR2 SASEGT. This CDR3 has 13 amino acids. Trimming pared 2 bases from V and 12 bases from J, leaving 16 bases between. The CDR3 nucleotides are TGTGCCAGCAGTGAAACCCCGGACGGAGTTAAGTACTTC. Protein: CASSETPDGVKYF.

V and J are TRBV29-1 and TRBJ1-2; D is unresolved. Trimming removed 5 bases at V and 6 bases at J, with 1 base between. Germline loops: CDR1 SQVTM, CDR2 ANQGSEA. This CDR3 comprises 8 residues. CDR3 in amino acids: CSVNGYTF. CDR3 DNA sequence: TGCAGCGTTAATGGCTACACCTTC.

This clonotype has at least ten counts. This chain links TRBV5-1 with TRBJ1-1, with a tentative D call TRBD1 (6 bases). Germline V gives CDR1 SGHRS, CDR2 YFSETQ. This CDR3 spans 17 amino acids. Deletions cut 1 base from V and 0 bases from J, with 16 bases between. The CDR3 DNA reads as TGCGCCAGCAGCTTGAGAGGGGGGGCGGGGATGAACACTGAAGCTTTCTTT. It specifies CASSLRGGAGMNTEAFF.

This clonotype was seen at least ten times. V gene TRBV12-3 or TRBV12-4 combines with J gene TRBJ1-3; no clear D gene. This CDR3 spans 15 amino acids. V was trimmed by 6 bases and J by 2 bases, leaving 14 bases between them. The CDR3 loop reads CASSPSLVPGNTIYF. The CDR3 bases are TGTGCCAGCAGCCCCTCGCTGGTTCCTGGAAACACCATATATTTT.

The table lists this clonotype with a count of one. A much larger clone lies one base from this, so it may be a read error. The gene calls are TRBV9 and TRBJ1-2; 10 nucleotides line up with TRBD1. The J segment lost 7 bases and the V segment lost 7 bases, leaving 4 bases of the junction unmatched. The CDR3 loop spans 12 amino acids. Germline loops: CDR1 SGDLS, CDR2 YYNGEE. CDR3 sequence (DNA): TGTGCCAGCTTCGGGACAGGGGCTGGCTACACCTTC. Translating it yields CASFGTGAGYTF.

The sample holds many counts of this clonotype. The DNA for the CDR3 is TGTGCCAGCAGCCCCCAAGGGACAGGTACCAACGTCCTGACTTTC. Protein product: CASSPQGTGTNVLTF. The chain is built from TRBV12-3 or TRBV12-4 and TRBJ2-6, with 8 bases aligning to TRBD1. The V gene end was trimmed by 6 bases and the J gene end by 8 bases; junction bases not matched to a gene: 9. The CDR3 loop spans 15 amino acids.

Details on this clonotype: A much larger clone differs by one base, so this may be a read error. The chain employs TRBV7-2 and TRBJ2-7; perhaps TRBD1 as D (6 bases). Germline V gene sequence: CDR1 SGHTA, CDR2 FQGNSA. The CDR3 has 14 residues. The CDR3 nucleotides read TGTGCCATCAGCGCCCAAGGGCTGGACAGCTCGCAGTACTTC. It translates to CAISAQGLDSSQYF.

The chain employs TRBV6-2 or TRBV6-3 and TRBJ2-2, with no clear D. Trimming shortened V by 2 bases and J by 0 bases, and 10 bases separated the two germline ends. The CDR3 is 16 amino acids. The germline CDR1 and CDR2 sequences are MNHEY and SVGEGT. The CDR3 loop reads CASSYPSASNTGELFF. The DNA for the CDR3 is TGTGCCAGCAGTTACCCGTCAGCCTCGAACACCGGGGAGCTGTTTTTT.

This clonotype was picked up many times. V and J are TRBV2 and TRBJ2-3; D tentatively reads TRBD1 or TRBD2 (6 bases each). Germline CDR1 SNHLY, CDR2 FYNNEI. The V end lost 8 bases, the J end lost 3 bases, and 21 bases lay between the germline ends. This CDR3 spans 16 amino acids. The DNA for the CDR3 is TGTGCCAGCTACCCACGACAAACAGGGAGGACAGATACGCAGTATTTT. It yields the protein CASYPRQTGRTDTQYF.

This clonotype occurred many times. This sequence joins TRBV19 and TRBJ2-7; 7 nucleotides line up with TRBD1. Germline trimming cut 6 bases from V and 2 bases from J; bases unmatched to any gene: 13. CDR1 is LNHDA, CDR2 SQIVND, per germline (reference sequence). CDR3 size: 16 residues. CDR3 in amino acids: CASRLSGTVPTYEQYF. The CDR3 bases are TGTGCCAGTAGGCTCTCCGGGACAGTGCCGACCTACGAGCAGTACTTC.

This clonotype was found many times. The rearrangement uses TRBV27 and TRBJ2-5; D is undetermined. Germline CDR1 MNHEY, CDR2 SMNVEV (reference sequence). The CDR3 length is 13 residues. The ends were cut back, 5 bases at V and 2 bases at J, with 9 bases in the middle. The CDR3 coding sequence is TGTGCCAGCAGTCCGGACCTGCAAGAGACCCAGTACTTC. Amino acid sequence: CASSPDLQETQYF.

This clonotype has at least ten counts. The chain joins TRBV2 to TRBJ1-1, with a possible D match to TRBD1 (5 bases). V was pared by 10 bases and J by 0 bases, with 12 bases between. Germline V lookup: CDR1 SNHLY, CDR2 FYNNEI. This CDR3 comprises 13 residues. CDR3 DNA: TGTGCCACAGGGAGGGGACTGAACACTGAAGCTTTCTTT. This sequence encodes CATGRGLNTEAFF.

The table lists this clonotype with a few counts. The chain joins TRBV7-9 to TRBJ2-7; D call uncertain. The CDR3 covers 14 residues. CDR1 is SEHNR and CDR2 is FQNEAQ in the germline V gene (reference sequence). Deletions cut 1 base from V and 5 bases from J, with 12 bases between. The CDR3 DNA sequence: TGTGCCAGCAGCTTAGGGGCATCGTTGCACGAGCAGTACTTC. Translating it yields CASSLGASLHEQYF.

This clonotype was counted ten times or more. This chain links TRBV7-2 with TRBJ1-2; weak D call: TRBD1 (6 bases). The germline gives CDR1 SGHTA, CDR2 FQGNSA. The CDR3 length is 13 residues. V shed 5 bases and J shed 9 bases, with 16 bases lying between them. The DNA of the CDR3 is TGTGCCAGCAGCGCCCAGACAGGTTCGAGCTACACCTTC. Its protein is CASSAQTGSSYTF.